The entry below describes one T cell receptor (beta chain). Antigen unknown. Amplified regions were TCR beta CDR3 sequences from RNA transcripts. The study used the HTBI primer set for a first-round RT-PCR of the TCR CDR3. From the multiplex PCR reads, TCRdb called clonotypes with MiXCR, one entry per CDR3 protein. Of just under 750,000 distinct CDR3 sequences listed, around 40% are singletons. This specimen belongs to a study of T cells in Graves' hyperthyroidism and ophthalmopathy. Overall study context: Once the initial diagnosis was made, peripheral blood was obtained before any treatment.

Patients aged 18 to 65 had newly diagnosed hyperthyroidism that had lasted under 2 months. Findings of the study overall: Model-based prediction identified ophthalmopathy a median around seven months prior to its onset.

The material sequenced was blood. The TCR comes from a woman aged 40-49 years with Graves' hyperthyroidism.

CDR3 region: CAISSPGSAVKGYTF. Here the CDR3 DNA reads TGTGCCATCAGCAGTCCCGGTTCCGCCGTAAAAGGCTACACCTTC. J is TRBJ1-2 and V is TRBV10-3; no clear D gene. CDR1 and CDR2 from the germline V gene are ENHRY and SYGVKD. Trimming pared 6 bases from V and 8 bases from J, leaving 22 bases between. This CDR3 region has 15 residues.